This TCR beta chain stems from a study of blood T cell repertoires in COVID-19. About the research overall: COVID-19 samples from acute and convalescent phases originated in the United States, Italy and Spain.

This clone has a handful of counts. Sequenced by immunoSEQ multiplex PCR; TCRdb stores in-frame clones only, minus some. This sample has 100,000 to 150,000 clones, with roughly 90% found just once. V dropped 4 bases and J dropped 1 base, with 18 bases sitting between them. Looked up from germline, CDR1 is SGHKS and CDR2 is YYEKEE (reference sequence). This CDR3 spans 16 amino acids. The specimen sequenced was peripheral blood. The chain employs TRBV5-5 and TRBJ2-7, with D perhaps TRBD1 (5 bases). The TCR originated in a man aged 50 to 60 with COVID-19, enrolled during active disease. The CDR3: CASSRRAGPGSYEQYF. As DNA, the CDR3 is TGTGCCAGCAGCCGCCGGGCTGGCCCAGGGTCCTACGAGCAGTACTTC. Filled out from reference TRBV5-5 and TRBJ2-7, the complete variable domain reads DAGVTQSPTHLIKTRGQQVTLRCSPISGHKSVSWYQQVLGQGPQFIFQYYEKEERGRGNFPDRFSARQFPNYSSELNVNALLLGDSALYLCASSRRAGPGSYEQYFGPGTRLTVT.